Below, one TCR beta chain is given with its context. Its binding antigen is unknown. No qualities accompany the bases; no much larger clone lies one base away. This entry belongs to a study of control samples from healthy donors and cancer patients (dated by TCRdb to 2018 to 2021). Trimming at the junction amounts to 4 bases on V and 12 bases on J, and the germline ends lie 13 bases apart. Spanning cysteine to phenylalanine, the CDR3 consists of 12 amino acids. Only the CDR3 DNA is retained, 36 bases long and in frame from the first base. CDR1 MDHEN and CDR2 SYDVKM are derived from the germline V gene. Library preparation was by the immunoSEQ multiplex PCR assay. The table comes from immuneACCESS by way of TCRdb, which keeps in-frame sequences with V and J called. Part of the clones is missing from these tables; in studies checked, under half for an unresolved V gene and the rest for unknown reasons. In this sample the table shows 55,000 to 70,000 clones, around 89% of which occur a single time. The ten largest clones capture nearly 6% of the sample.

This chain is built from TRBV28 and TRBJ2-1; confidence is insufficient to name the D gene. The clonotype comes from a man in his 60s with colorectal cancer. The material sequenced was PBMCs. The CDR3 corresponds to CASSYLQSRQFF. The DNA reads TGTGCCAGCAGTTACCTACAATCGAGGCAGTTCTTC.